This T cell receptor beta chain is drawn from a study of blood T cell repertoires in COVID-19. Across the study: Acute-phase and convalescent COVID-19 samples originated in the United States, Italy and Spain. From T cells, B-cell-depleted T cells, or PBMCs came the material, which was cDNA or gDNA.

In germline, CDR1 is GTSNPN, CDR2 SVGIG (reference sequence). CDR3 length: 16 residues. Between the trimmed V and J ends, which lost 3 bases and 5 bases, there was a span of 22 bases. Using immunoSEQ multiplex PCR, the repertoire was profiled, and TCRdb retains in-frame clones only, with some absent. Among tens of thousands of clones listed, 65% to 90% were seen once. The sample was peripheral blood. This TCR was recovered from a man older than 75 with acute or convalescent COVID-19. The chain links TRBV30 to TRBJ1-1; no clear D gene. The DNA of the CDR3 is TGTGCCTGGAGGTTCCCCGGGGAACTTCCTGGGACTGAAGCTTTCTTT. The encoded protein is CAWRFPGELPGTEAFF.